The rows below give T cell receptor beta chains drawn from one sample of a study of Graves' ophthalmopathy and Graves' hyperthyroidism. From the multiplex PCR reads, TCRdb called clonotypes with MiXCR, one entry per CDR3 protein. The data contain 660,000 or so distinct CDR3 sequences, about two fifths of them singletons. The sample taken for sequencing was peripheral blood. All receptors come from an adult man with Graves' ophthalmopathy. Both conserved end residues are part of each CDR3. The order of the fields is V gene, J gene, clone size, CDR3 protein. Not every row has a clone size; where given, it reads once, few, many or a size class.

>TRBV12-3/TRBV12-4|TRBJ1-2|.
CASSSSTGDLFKGDTF
>TRBV12-3/TRBV12-4|TRBJ2-7|.
CASSLLAEAYEQYF
>TRBV25-1|TRBJ1-6|many
CASSVDRGSNSPLHF
>TRBV7-9|TRBJ2-5|.
CASSPLSAGGQETQYF
>TRBV7-8|TRBJ1-2|.
CASRDRTIYGYTF
>TRBV24-1|TRBJ1-5|.
CDTLGSNKPQHF
>TRBV5-1|TRBJ1-6|few
CASSLESINYNSPLHF
>TRBV29-1|TRBJ2-6|.
CSVLGPGNNSGANVLTF
>TRBV5-1|TRBJ1-1|.
CASSLSAGFEAFF
>TRBV20-1|TRBJ1-3|.
CSASPTGVGGYTIYF
>TRBV20-1|TRBJ1-3|many
CSARVISGNTIYF
>TRBV4-3|TRBJ1-2|many
CASSQDYGLGGYTF
>TRBV6-5|TRBJ1-6|many
CASSYHSSYNSPLHF
>TRBV24-1|TRBJ1-2|many
CATSGRLPANYGYTF
>TRBV2|TRBJ1-2|many
CASPNRPPGTYGYTF
>TRBV7-8|TRBJ2-7|.
CASIQGTYEQYF
>TRBV29-1|TRBJ2-1|.
CSGGTLYNEQFF
>TRBV20-1|TRBJ2-5|many
CSARDGWVSETQYF
>TRBV19|TRBJ1-1|many
CASSPRQGGNTEAFF
>TRBV20-1|TRBJ1-2|few
CSARGRDSFSNYGYTF
>TRBV29-1|TRBJ2-6|.
CSVAPRDRGFTGANVLTF
>TRBV29-1|TRBJ1-1|.
CSVVGKGFF
>TRBV10-3|TRBJ1-2|.
CAIRDDTGTGGNYGYTF
>TRBV20-1|TRBJ1-5|.
CSASRGDRGRLNQPQHF
>TRBV5-1|TRBJ2-7|many
CASSSDSAEQYF
>TRBV29-1|TRBJ1-5|many
CSVGGFDQPQHF
>TRBV29-1|TRBJ1-5|.
CSVRDRGKQPQHF
>TRBV19|TRBJ1-1|many
CASSINLGAGTEAFF